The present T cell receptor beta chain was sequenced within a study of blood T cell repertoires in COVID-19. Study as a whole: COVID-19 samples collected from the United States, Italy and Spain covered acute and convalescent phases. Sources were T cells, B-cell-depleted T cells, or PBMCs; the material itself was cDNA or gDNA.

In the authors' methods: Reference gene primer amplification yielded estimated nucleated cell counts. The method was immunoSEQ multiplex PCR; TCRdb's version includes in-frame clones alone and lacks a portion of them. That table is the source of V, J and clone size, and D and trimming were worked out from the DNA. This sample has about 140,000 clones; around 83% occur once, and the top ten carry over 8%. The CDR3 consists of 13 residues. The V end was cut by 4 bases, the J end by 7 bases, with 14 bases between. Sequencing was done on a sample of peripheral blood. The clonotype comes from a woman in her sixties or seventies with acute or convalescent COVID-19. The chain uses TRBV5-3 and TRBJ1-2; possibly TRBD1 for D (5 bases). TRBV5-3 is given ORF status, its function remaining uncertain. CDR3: CARSTGGTVGYTF. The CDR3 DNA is TGTGCCAGAAGCACGGGGGGGACGGTTGGCTACACCTTC.